These 5 T cell receptor beta chains came from one sample sequenced in a study of shared clonotypes between healthy human individuals. Repertoires were generated with immunoSEQ multiplex PCR, while TCRdb's copy carries only in-frame clones and drops some. Of roughly 330,000 clones in the sample, around 67% were seen once. The source material was memory CD4+ T cells sorted from blood. Noted subset: CD45RA-negative fraction. Receptors originate from a man aged 30-40 years in good health.

Notes on this clone: This may be a read error, as it is one base from a much larger clone. V gene TRBV5-4 combines with J gene TRBJ2-7; 10 nucleotides match TRBD1. The CDR3 length is 15 residues. Germline-derived CDR1 and CDR2 are SGHNT and YYREEE (reference sequence). The CDR3 protein is CTSSRRDRGSYEQYF. CDR3 in DNA: TGTACCAGCAGTCGCCGGGACAGGGGATCCTACGAGCAGTACTTC. The entire variable domain, with the rest obtained from reference TRBV5-4 and TRBJ2-7, is as follows: ETGVTQSPTHLIKTRGQQVTLRCSSQSGHNTVSWYQQALGQGPQFIFQYYREEENGRGNFPPRFSGLQFPNYSSELNVNALELDDSALYLCTSSRRDRGSYEQYFGPGTRLTVT.

The CDR3 here is CASSRQGVDQPQHF. CDR3 coding DNA: TGTGCCAGCAGCCGGCAGGGGGTAGATCAGCCCCAGCATTTT. The chain is built from TRBV5-4 and TRBJ1-5, with 7 bases aligning to TRBD1. V shed 4 bases and J 5 bases; nucleotides not matched to a gene: 6. CDR3 size: 14 residues. Germline CDR1 SGHNT, CDR2 YYREEE (reference sequence).

The chain carries TRBV2 and TRBJ1-2; maybe TRBD1 (6 bases). V dropped 9 bases and J dropped 8 bases, with 25 bases sitting between them. Germline CDR1 is SNHLY and CDR2 is FYNNEI. The CDR3 runs 15 residues. The CDR3 loop reads CASTREGESSMGYTF. CDR3 bases: TGTGCCAGTACTAGGGAGGGGGAGAGTTCTATGGGCTACACCTTC.

The V call is TRBV11-2, the J call TRBJ2-7; D not certain. V shed 5 bases and J shed 0 bases, with 17 bases lying between them. CDR1 is SGHAT and CDR2 is FQNNGV in the germline V gene. There are 16 residues in the CDR3. CDR3 bases: TGTGCCAGCAGCCCCTCTCTTGACCTCCCCTCCTACGAGCAGTACTTC. Translated, it gives CASSPSLDLPSYEQYF.

The gene calls are TRBV18 and TRBJ2-1, with D uncertain. CDR1 and CDR2 (germline): KGHSH, LQKENI. The CDR3 extends over 14 amino acids. With 3 bases removed from V and 4 bases from J, the gap between germline ends came to 10 bases. CDR3 sequence reads: CASSPALEYNEQFF. In nucleotides, the CDR3 is TGTGCCAGCTCACCGGCCTTGGAATACAATGAGCAGTTCTTC. The entire variable domain, with the rest obtained from reference TRBV18 and TRBJ2-1, is as follows: NAGVMQNPRHLVRRRGQEARLRCSPMKGHSHVYWYRQLPEEGLKFMVYLQKENIIDESGMPKERFSAEFPKEGPSILRIQQVVRGDSAAYFCASSPALEYNEQFFGPGTRLTVL.